This TCR beta chain stems from a study of memory CD4+ T cells and cytomegalovirus serostatus. For the study at large: Of the healthy Belgian adults, several were CMV seropositive and about 24 seronegative.

Assay used: immunoSEQ multiplex PCR; TCRdb lists only in-frame clones, some missing. The sample comprises about 27,000 clones, about 76% of which are singletons, and around 0.99% rests with the top ten. The germline V gene has CDR1 MNHNS and CDR2 SASEGT. The CDR3 totals 16 residues. Deletions cut 1 base from V and 9 bases from J, with 16 bases between. The sort gate was single viable CD3+CD4+CD8-CD45RO+ cells for memory CD4+ T cells. Serostatus was set by detecting CMV pp150, pp28, p38, p52 IgG. Material: memory CD4+ T cells from blood. The clonotype comes from an adult in good health and CMV-seronegative. This chain joins TRBV6-1 and TRBJ1-6, with D unclear. The CDR3 loop reads CASSEVEGSRSSPLHF. The CDR3 nucleotides read TGTGCCAGCAGTGAAGTGGAGGGCAGCAGGAGTTCACCCCTCCACTTT.